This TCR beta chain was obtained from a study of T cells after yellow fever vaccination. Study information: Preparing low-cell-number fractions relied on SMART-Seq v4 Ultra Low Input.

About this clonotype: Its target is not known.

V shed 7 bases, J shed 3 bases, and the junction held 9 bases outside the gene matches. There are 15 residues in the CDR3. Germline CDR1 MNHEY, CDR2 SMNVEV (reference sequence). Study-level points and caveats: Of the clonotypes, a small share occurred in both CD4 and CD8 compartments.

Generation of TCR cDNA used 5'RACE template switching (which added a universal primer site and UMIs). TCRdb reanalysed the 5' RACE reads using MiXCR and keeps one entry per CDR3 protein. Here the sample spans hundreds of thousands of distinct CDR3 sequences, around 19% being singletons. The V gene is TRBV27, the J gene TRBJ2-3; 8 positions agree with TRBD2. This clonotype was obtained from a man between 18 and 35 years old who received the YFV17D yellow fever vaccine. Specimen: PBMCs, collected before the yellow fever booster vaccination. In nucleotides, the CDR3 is TGTGCCAGCACCTATAGCGGGGTCGTAACAGATACGCAGTATTTT. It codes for CASTYSGVVTDTQYF.